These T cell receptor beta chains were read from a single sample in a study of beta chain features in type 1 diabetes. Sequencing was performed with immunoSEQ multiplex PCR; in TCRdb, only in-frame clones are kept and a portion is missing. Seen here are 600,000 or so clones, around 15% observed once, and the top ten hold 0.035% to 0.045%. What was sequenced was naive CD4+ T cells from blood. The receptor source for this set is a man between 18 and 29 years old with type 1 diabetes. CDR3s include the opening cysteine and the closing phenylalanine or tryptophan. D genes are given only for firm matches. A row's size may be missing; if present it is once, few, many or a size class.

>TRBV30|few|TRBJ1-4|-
CAWSPGQPTNEKLFF
TGTGCCTGGAGTCCGGGCCAACCAACTAATGAAAAACTGTTTTTT
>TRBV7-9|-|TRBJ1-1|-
CASSLDTNTEAFF
TGTGCCAGCAGCTTGGACACGAACACTGAAGCTTTCTTT
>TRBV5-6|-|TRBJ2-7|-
CASSLPDMHEQYF
TGTGCCAGCAGCTTACCGGACATGCACGAGCAGTACTTC
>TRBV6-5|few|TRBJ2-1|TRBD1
CASSYSGQVYNEQFF
TGTGCCAGCAGTTACTCGGGACAGGTATACAATGAGCAGTTCTTC
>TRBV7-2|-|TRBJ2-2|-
CASKRGTGELFF
TGTGCCAGCAAAAGGGGCACCGGGGAGCTGTTTTTT
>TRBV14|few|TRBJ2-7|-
CASSQGLEKQYF
TGTGCCAGCAGCCAAGGACTAGAAAAGCAGTACTTC
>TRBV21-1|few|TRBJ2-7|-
CASSKSGTVYEQYF
TGTGCCAGCAGCAAATCTGGGACCGTCTACGAGCAGTACTTC
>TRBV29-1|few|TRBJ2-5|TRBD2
CSVERAGGHQETQYF
TGCAGCGTTGAACGAGCGGGGGGTCACCAAGAGACCCAGTACTTC
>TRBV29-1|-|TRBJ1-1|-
CSVDTNMNTEAFF
TGCAGCGTTGACACCAATATGAACACTGAAGCTTTCTTT
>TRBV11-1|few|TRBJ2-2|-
CASSLGPNTGELFF
TGTGCCAGCAGCTTGGGACCAAACACCGGGGAGCTGTTTTTT
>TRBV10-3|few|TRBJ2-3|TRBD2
CAISPTSGATDTQYF
TGTGCCATCAGTCCGACTAGCGGGGCCACAGATACGCAGTATTTT
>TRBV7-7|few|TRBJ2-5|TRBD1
CASSVGPAGGAETQYF
TGTGCTAGCAGCGTAGGCCCGGCAGGGGGTGCGGAGACCCAGTACTTC
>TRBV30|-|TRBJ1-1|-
CAWSRNGDTEAFF
TGTGCCTGGAGCAGGAACGGAGACACTGAAGCTTTCTTT
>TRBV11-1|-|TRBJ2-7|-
CASSFRGMGYEQYF
TGTGCCAGCAGCTTCAGAGGTATGGGCTACGAGCAGTACTTC
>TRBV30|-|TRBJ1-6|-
CAWSVEGPVFSPLHF
TGTGCCTGGAGTGTAGAGGGGCCGGTTTTCTCACCCCTCCACTTT
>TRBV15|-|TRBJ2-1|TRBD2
CATSRALAGGGEQFF
TGTGCCACCAGCAGAGCCCTAGCGGGAGGTGGTGAGCAGTTCTTC
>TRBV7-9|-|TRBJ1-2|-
CATSQEDYGYTF
TGTGCCACCAGTCAGGAGGACTATGGCTACACCTTC
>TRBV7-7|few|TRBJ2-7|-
CASSLGPGASYEQYF
TGTGCTAGCAGCTTAGGGCCGGGTGCCTCCTACGAGCAGTACTTC
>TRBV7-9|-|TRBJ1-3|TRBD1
CASTVYRRDRGNTIYF
TGTGCCAGCACCGTTTATCGCAGGGACAGGGGAAACACCATATATTTT
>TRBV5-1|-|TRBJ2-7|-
CASSLVQDYEQYF
TGCGCCAGCAGCTTGGTGCAGGACTACGAGCAGTACTTC
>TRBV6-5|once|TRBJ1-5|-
CASGGQPNQPQHF
TGTGCCAGCGGTGGCCAGCCAAATCAGCCCCAGCATTTT
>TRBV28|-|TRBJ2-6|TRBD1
CASSERTGGTGANVLTF
TGTGCCAGCAGTGAACGGACAGGGGGGACTGGGGCCAACGTCCTGACTTTC
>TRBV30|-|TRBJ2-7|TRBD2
CALRSGTSAIRQYF
TGTGCCTTACGGTCCGGGACTAGCGCGATAAGGCAGTACTTC
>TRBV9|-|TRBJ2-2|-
CASSTRSGSNTGELFF
TGTGCCAGCAGCACGCGAAGCGGGTCGAACACCGGGGAGCTGTTTTTT
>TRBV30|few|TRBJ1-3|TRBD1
CAWSGQGHNTIYF
TGTGCCTGGAGCGGACAGGGCCACAACACCATATATTTT
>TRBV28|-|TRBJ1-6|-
CASAPGGSPLHF
TGTGCCAGCGCGCCGGGGGGTTCACCCCTCCACTTT
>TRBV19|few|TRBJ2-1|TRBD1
CASSRRTGLSSYNEQFF
TGTGCCAGTAGCCGCCGGACAGGCCTTAGCTCCTACAATGAGCAGTTCTTC
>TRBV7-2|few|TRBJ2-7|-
CASSSLRISYEQYF
TGTGCCAGCAGCTCCCTGCGGATCTCCTACGAGCAGTACTTC
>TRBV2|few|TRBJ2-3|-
CASIRQRLTDTQYF
TGTGCCAGCATAAGACAGAGACTCACCGATACGCAGTATTTT
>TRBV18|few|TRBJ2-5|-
CASSPRQEWGTYQETQYF
TGTGCCAGCTCACCTAGGCAGGAATGGGGAACTTACCAAGAGACCCAGTACTTC
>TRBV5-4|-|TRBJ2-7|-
CASSLGLEEAHEQYF
TGTGCCAGCAGCTTGGGACTAGAAGAAGCCCACGAGCAGTACTTC
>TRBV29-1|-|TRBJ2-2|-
CSVGQGTGELFF
TGCAGCGTTGGCCAGGGGACCGGGGAGCTGTTTTTT
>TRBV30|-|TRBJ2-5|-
CAWSKSSGWGPLRETQYF
TGTGCCTGGAGTAAGTCATCCGGTTGGGGGCCTTTACGAGAGACCCAGTACTTC
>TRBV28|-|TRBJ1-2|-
CASTPGRGAGGYTF
TGTGCCAGCACCCCCGGACGGGGGGCTGGGGGCTACACCTTC
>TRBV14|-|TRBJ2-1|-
CASSQERWEDNEQFF
TGTGCCAGCAGCCAAGAAAGGTGGGAGGACAATGAGCAGTTCTTC
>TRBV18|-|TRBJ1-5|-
CASSPEQIINQPQHF
TGTGCCAGCTCACCCGAGCAGATAATCAATCAGCCCCAGCATTTT
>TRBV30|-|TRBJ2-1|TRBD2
CAEGAGGLREQFF
TGTGCCGAGGGAGCGGGAGGCCTCCGAGAGCAGTTCTTC
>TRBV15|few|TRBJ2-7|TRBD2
CATSRERTSLTYEQYF
TGTGCCACCAGCAGAGAAAGGACTAGCCTGACCTACGAGCAGTACTTC
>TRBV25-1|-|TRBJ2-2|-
CASSEYEARAGELFF
TGTGCCAGCAGTGAATATGAAGCGAGGGCCGGGGAGCTGTTTTTT
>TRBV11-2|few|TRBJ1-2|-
CASTQGGTGGLDYGYTF
TGTGCCAGCACCCAAGGAGGCACGGGAGGGTTGGACTATGGCTACACCTTC
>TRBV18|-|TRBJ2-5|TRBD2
CASSPPDSGRGGETQYF
TGTGCCAGCTCACCACCGGATAGCGGGAGAGGGGGAGAGACCCAGTACTTC
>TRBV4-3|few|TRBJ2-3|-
CASSPRGARGTDTQYF
TGCGCCAGCAGCCCGAGGGGGGCGCGTGGCACAGATACGCAGTATTTT
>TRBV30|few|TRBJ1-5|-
CAWSLGPAPQHF
TGTGCCTGGAGCTTGGGTCCCGCGCCCCAGCATTTT
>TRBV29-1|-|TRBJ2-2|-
CSASPRAGRTGELFF
TGCAGCGCCTCACCTCGGGCGGGCCGCACCGGGGAGCTGTTTTTT